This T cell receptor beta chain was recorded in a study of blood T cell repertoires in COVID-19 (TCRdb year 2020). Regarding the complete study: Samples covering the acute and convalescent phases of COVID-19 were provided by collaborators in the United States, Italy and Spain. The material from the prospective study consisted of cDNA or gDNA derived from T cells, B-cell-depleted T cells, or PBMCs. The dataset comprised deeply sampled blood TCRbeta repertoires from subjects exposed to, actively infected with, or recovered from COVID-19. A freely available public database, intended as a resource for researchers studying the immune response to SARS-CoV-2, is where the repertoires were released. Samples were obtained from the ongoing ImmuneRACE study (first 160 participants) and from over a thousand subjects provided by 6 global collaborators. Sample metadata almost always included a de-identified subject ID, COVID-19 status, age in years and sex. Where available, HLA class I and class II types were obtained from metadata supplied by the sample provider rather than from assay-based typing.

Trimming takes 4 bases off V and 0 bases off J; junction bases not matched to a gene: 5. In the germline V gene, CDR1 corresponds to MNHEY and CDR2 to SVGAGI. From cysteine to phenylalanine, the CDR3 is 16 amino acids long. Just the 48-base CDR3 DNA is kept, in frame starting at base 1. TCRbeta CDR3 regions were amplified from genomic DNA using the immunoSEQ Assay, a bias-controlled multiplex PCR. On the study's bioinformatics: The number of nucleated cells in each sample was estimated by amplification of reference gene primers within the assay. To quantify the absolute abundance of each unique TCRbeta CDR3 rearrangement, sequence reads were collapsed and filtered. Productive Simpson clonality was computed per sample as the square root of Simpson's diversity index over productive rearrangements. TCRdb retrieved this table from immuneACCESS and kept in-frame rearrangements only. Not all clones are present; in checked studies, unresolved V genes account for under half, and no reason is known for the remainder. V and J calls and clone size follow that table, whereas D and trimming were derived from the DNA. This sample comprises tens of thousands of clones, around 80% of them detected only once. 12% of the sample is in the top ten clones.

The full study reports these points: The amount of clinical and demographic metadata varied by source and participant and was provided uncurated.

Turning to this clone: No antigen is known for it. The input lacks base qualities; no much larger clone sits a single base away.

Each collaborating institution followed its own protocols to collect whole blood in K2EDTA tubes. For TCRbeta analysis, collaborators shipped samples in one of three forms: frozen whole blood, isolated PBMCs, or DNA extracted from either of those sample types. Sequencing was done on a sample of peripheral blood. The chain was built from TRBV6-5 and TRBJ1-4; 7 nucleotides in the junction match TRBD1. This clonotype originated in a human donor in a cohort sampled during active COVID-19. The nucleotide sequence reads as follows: TGTGCCAGCAGTTTTGGACAGGTTGCAACTAATGAAAAACTGTTTTTT. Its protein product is CASSFGQVATNEKLFF.